One TCR beta chain is described in this entry. Noted treatment: randomized to nivolumab then ipilimumab (arm A) or the reverse (arm B). Sorted cells were live CD3+CD8+, lacking CD19 and CD56, from PBMCs. The data originate from a study of sequential checkpoint blockade in melanoma. Background on the study: First-line arms were nivolumab then ipilimumab, or the reverse, randomized 1:1.

The table came from immunoSEQ multiplex PCR; TCRdb's copy has only in-frame clones and leaves some out. Of some 32,000 clones detected, approximately 81% appear once; the ten largest clones hold about 17%. The TCR was taken from a human donor with melanoma. The input for sequencing was CD8+ T cells sorted from blood (inferred from file names), taken from a patient given nivolumab and ipilimumab in sequence.

The DNA for the CDR3 is TGTGCCACCACTCCGGGACAGGGACCTAGCACTGAAGCTTTCTTT. Its protein is CATTPGQGPSTEAFF. The chain couples TRBV19 to TRBJ1-1; 9 bases are shared with TRBD1. CDR1 is LNHDA and CDR2 is SQIVND in the germline V gene (reference sequence). After removal of 10 bases from V and 4 bases from J, the junction contained 13 bases not matched to a gene. This CDR3 has 15 residues.